Below, 23 T cell receptor beta chains from the same sample are listed, as sequenced in a study of blood T cell repertoires in COVID-19. Here immunoSEQ multiplex PCR was the method, and the copy in TCRdb shows in-frame clones only, minus some. The sample records 250,000 to 350,000 clones, approximately 92% being singletons. The sequencing sample was made of peripheral blood. The receptors shown here come from a woman in her twenties or thirties with COVID-19, enrolled during active disease.

The chain has TRBV10-3 and TRBJ2-1, with 9 bases aligning to TRBD2. There are 14 residues in the CDR3. V was clipped by 10 bases and J by 0 bases; unmatched bases: 4. From germline, CDR1 is ENHRY and CDR2 SYGVKD. The CDR3 protein is CATTSGSSYNEQFF. The CDR3 region has the DNA TGTGCCACGACTAGCGGCAGCTCCTACAATGAGCAGTTCTTC.

The V call is TRBV20-1, the J call TRBJ2-1; D is perhaps TRBD2 (5 bases). This CDR3 has 12 amino acids. Germline values: CDR1 DFQATT, CDR2 SNEGSKA (reference sequence). Trimming cost V 6 bases and J 6 bases, with 12 bases left between them. The CDR3 nucleotides are TGCAGTGCGAGTCGGGGTAGCAATGAGCAGTTCTTC. This sequence encodes CSASRGSNEQFF.

This chain joins TRBV27 and TRBJ2-1; D possibly corresponds to TRBD1 (6 bases). Germline-derived CDR1 and CDR2 are MNHEY and SMNVEV (reference sequence). Trimming left V 6 bases short and J 3 bases short, with 12 bases between. This CDR3 has 14 amino acids. In DNA form, the CDR3 reads TGTGCCAGCAGGCTCGGACAGAACTACAATGAGCAGTTCTTC. As protein: CASRLGQNYNEQFF.

The chain uses TRBV2 and TRBJ1-1, with D hard to call. The ends were cut back, 0 bases at V and 1 base at J, with 9 bases in the middle. CDR1 is SNHLY, CDR2 FYNNEI, per germline. This CDR3 contains 15 residues. CDR3 loop: CASSEAPGSNTEAFF. Written as DNA, the CDR3 is TGTGCCAGCAGTGAAGCGCCGGGGTCGAACACTGAAGCTTTCTTT.

This chain joins TRBV12-5 and TRBJ2-1, with TRBD2 matching over 14 bases. The CDR3 length is 21 residues. With V trimmed by 4 bases and J by 3 bases, 17 bases remained unmatched. CDR1 and CDR2 (germline): LGHNT, FRNRAP. CDR3 nucleotides: TGTGCTAGTGGTTCCCTGAATAGACTAGCGGGAGGGCCCCGACTCTACAATGAGCAGTTCTTC. Its protein is CASGSLNRLAGGPRLYNEQFF.

This sequence joins TRBV27 and TRBJ2-3; possibly TRBD1 for D (6 bases). V shed 3 bases and J shed 5 bases, with 9 bases lying between them. CDR1 and CDR2 (germline): MNHEY, SMNVEV (reference sequence). This CDR3 spans 13 amino acids. CDR3 sequence reads: CASSFQGQDTQYF. Written as DNA, the CDR3 is TGTGCCAGCAGTTTCCAGGGACAAGATACGCAGTATTTT.

The chain has TRBV28 and TRBJ1-5; D not resolved. The CDR3 runs to 15 residues. CDR1 and CDR2 from the germline V gene are MDHEN and SYDVKM. Trimming removed 3 bases at V and 5 bases at J, with 14 bases between. The CDR3 loop is CASSFMEGRDQPQHF. CDR3 coding DNA: TGTGCCAGCAGTTTTATGGAGGGTAGAGATCAGCCCCAGCATTTT.

This chain connects TRBV7-2 to TRBJ2-7, with TRBD2 matching 14 bases. CDR1 SGHTA and CDR2 FQGNSA come from the germline V gene. This CDR3 is 18 amino acids long. V lost 7 bases, J lost 3 bases, and 14 bases stayed unmatched. Written as DNA, the CDR3 is TGTGCCAGCATGCCATCAGGGACTAGCGGGAGCATCCGCTACGAGCAGTACTTC. It codes for CASMPSGTSGSIRYEQYF.

The chain combines TRBV18 with TRBJ2-1; D perhaps matches TRBD1 (6 bases). The CDR3 contains 14 residues. Germline CDR1 and CDR2: KGHSH and LQKENI. The germline V and J ends were trimmed by 3 bases and 8 bases, with 14 bases remaining between them. Here the CDR3 reads CASSPIDTGHEQFF. For the CDR3, the DNA is TGTGCCAGCTCACCGATTGATACAGGGCATGAGCAGTTCTTC.

This chain links TRBV28 with TRBJ2-5; maybe TRBD2 (7 bases). V was shortened by 3 bases and J by 5 bases, with 13 bases between the two germline ends. The CDR3 sequence is 14 residues long. The germline gives CDR1 MDHEN, CDR2 SYDVKM. The CDR3 sequence: CASSLGGGSETQYF. DNA of the CDR3: TGTGCCAGCAGTTTGGGGGGGGGCTCGGAGACCCAGTACTTC.

The V call is TRBV5-4, the J call TRBJ2-1, with 10 positions matching TRBD2. Per germline, CDR1 SGHNT and CDR2 YYREEE (reference sequence). The V gene end was trimmed by 2 bases and the J gene end by 7 bases; junction bases not matched to a gene: 6. The CDR3 has 15 residues. CDR3 bases: TGTGCCAGCAGCTTAGCGGGAGGGCCGGGGAATGAGCAGTTCTTC. This gives the protein CASSLAGGPGNEQFF.

The CDR3 region is CASSLGLFSPLYGYTF. Written as DNA, the CDR3 is TGTGCCAGCAGCTTGGGACTATTCTCGCCTTTGTATGGCTACACCTTC. The rearrangement uses TRBV7-9 and TRBJ1-2, with D tentatively TRBD1 (5 bases). The CDR3 contains 16 residues. CDR1 is SEHNR and CDR2 is FQNEAQ in the germline V gene (reference sequence). The V end lost 3 bases, the J end lost 5 bases, and 19 bases lay between the germline ends.

This chain's CDR3 is CASSLGDWGLGTDTQYF. The CDR3 DNA follows: TGTGCCAGCAGCTTAGGGGACTGGGGCCTGGGCACAGATACGCAGTATTTT. V gene TRBV7-6 combines with J gene TRBJ2-3, with D maybe TRBD2 (6 bases). V was clipped by 1 base and J by 1 base, with 15 bases between them. The CDR3 loop spans 17 amino acids. In germline, CDR1 is SGHVS, CDR2 FNYEAQ. Full variable domain (missing parts from reference TRBV7-6 and TRBJ2-3): GAGVSQSPRYKVTKRGQDVALRCDPISGHVSLYWYRQALGQGPEFLTYFNYEAQQDKSGLPNDRFSAERPEGSISTLTIQRTEQRDSAMYRCASSLGDWGLGTDTQYFGPGTRLTVL.

The chain uses TRBV7-2 and TRBJ2-7; TRBD1 matches at 7 bases. The V segment lost 5 bases and the J segment 3 bases; nucleotides outside the gene matches: 10. Germline V gene data show CDR1 as SGHTA and CDR2 as FQGNSA. This CDR3 comprises 15 residues. Here the CDR3 reads CASSLTWGQIYEQYF. CDR3 nucleotides: TGTGCCAGCAGCCTAACCTGGGGACAGATCTACGAGCAGTACTTC. Full variable domain (remainder filled in from reference TRBV7-2 and TRBJ2-7): GAGVSQSPSNKVTEKGKDVELRCDPISGHTALYWYRQSLGQGLEFLIYFQGNSAPDKSGLPSDRFSAERTGGSVSTLTIQRTQQEDSAVYLCASSLTWGQIYEQYFGPGTRLTVT.

The rearrangement joins TRBV20-1 to TRBJ1-1; D is perhaps TRBD1 (6 bases). The CDR3 spans 11 residues. CDR1 is DFQATT and CDR2 is SNEGSKA in the germline V gene (reference sequence). V was shortened by 5 bases and J by 11 bases, with 15 bases between the two germline ends. The CDR3 sequence is CSAYPGQTAFF. The CDR3 DNA sequence: TGCAGTGCTTATCCGGGACAAACGGCTTTCTTT.

This chain uses TRBV11-2 with TRBJ2-1; 10 positions match TRBD2. The J segment lost 6 bases and the V segment lost 4 bases, leaving 12 bases of the junction unmatched. The CDR3 is made up of 17 amino acids. CDR1 SGHAT and CDR2 FQNNGV come from the germline V gene. CDR3 sequence reads: CASSSNPAGGPLNEQFF. The CDR3 DNA reads as TGTGCCAGCAGCTCTAATCCAGCGGGAGGGCCTCTCAATGAGCAGTTCTTC.

Written as DNA, the CDR3 is TGTGCCAGCTCACCACGACAGGGGAAAATCTATGGCTACACCTTC. As protein: CASSPRQGKIYGYTF. The rearrangement joins TRBV18 to TRBJ1-2; TRBD1 matches at 8 bases. From germline, CDR1 is KGHSH and CDR2 LQKENI. After removal of 1 base from V and 4 bases from J, the junction contained 5 bases not matched to a gene. This CDR3 is built from 15 residues.

CDR3 bases: TGTGCCACCAGTGATTTGGGGGCTGATACGCAGTATTTT. Its protein is CATSDLGADTQYF. The chain carries TRBV24-1 and TRBJ2-3, with D maybe TRBD1 (5 bases). Trimming removed 0 bases at V and 6 bases at J, with 6 bases between. Germline lookup yields CDR1 KGHDR and CDR2 SFDVKD. This CDR3 has 13 residues.

The gene calls are TRBV28 and TRBJ2-1; perhaps TRBD2 as D (6 bases). Deletions cut 5 bases from V and 5 bases from J, with 16 bases between. The V gene's germline CDR1 is MDHEN and CDR2 SYDVKM. CDR3 size: 15 residues. CDR3 loop: CASSPVEGPHNEQFF. The CDR3 DNA reads as TGTGCCAGCAGTCCGGTGGAGGGTCCCCACAATGAGCAGTTCTTC.

The chain carries TRBV6-2 or TRBV6-3 and TRBJ2-1, with 15 bases lining up with TRBD2. V lost 4 bases, J lost 8 bases, and 6 bases stayed unmatched. This CDR3 comprises 16 residues. Per the germline V gene, CDR1 is MNHEY and CDR2 is SVGEGT. In DNA form, the CDR3 reads TGTGCCAGCAGTTTTTCGGGACTAGCGGGAGGCCATGAGCAGTTCTTC. It yields the protein CASSFSGLAGGHEQFF.

The count of this clone is one. The genes are TRBV5-4 and TRBJ1-3; 9 bases match TRBD1. Germline CDR1 reads SGHNT; CDR2 reads YYREEE (reference sequence). The CDR3 is 14 residues long. The junction had 2 bases not matched to a gene; V was cut back by 2 bases and J by 5 bases. DNA for the CDR3: TGTGCCAGCAGCTTAGGGACAGGGAGAAACACCATATATTTT. This gives the protein CASSLGTGRNTIYF.

The V gene is TRBV7-3, the J gene TRBJ2-3, with a weak D call TRBD2 (6 bases). Between the trimmed V and J ends, which lost 4 bases and 7 bases, there was a span of 12 bases. CDR1 is SGHTA, CDR2 FQGTGA, per germline. The CDR3 spans 13 residues. For the CDR3, the DNA is TGTGCCAGCAGCTCGCTAGGGACTCATACGCAGTATTTT. Its translation: CASSSLGTHTQYF. The entire variable domain, with the rest obtained from reference TRBV7-3 and TRBJ2-3, is as follows: GAGVSQTPSNKVTEKGKYVELRCDPISGHTALYWYRQSLGQGPEFLIYFQGTGAADDSGLPNDRFFAVRPEGSVSTLKIQRTERGDSAVYLCASSSLGTHTQYFGPGTRLTVL.

The J gene is TRBJ2-3, the V gene TRBV7-9; 7 bases fit TRBD1. This CDR3 region has 15 residues. Germline CDR1 is SEHNR and CDR2 is FQNEAQ (reference sequence). Germline trimming cut 5 bases from V and 3 bases from J; bases unmatched to any gene: 8. The DNA of the CDR3 is TGTGCCAGCAGCCCCGGCAGGGGGACGACAGATACGCAGTATTTT. Its translation is CASSPGRGTTDTQYF. The full variable domain, its missing parts supplied by reference TRBV7-9 and TRBJ2-3, is DTGVSQNPRHKITKRGQNVTFRCDPISEHNRLYWYRQTLGQGPEFLTYFQNEAQLEKSRLLSDRFSAERPKGSFSTLEIQRTEQGDSAMYLCASSPGRGTTDTQYFGPGTRLTVL.